One sample yielded the 10 T cell receptor beta chains listed below, sequenced in a study of blood T cell repertoires in COVID-19. Assay used: immunoSEQ multiplex PCR; TCRdb lists only in-frame clones, some missing. Counted here are about 59,000 clones, about 90% occurring once; the ten biggest clones make up 4% to 6%. The sequencing sample was made of peripheral blood. Source of these receptors: an elderly man in a cohort sampled during active COVID-19.

V usage is TRBV19 and J usage is TRBJ1-2, with D uncertain. The germline gives CDR1 LNHDA, CDR2 SQIVND (reference sequence). The CDR3 extends over 12 amino acids. Deletions cut 11 bases from V and 8 bases from J, with 18 bases between. The CDR3 region is CALRAYPGGYTF. The CDR3 DNA sequence: TGTGCCTTACGGGCCTACCCGGGAGGCTACACCTTC.

The chain links TRBV19 to TRBJ2-1; TRBD2 might be the D (6 bases). Germline-derived CDR1 and CDR2 are LNHDA and SQIVND (reference sequence). CDR3 length: 15 amino acids. The ends were cut back, 6 bases at V and 7 bases at J, with 19 bases in the middle. In nucleotides, the CDR3 is TGTGCCAGTAGCCTAGGGATTCTGGGGGGAAATGAGCAGTTCTTC. Translated, it gives CASSLGILGGNEQFF.

This clone was seen only a few times. This chain joins TRBV15 and TRBJ2-7; D unresolved. The CDR3 is made up of 13 amino acids. CDR1 LNHNV and CDR2 YYDKDF come from the germline V gene (reference sequence). Trimming shortened V by 1 base and J by 3 bases, and 7 bases separated the two germline ends. For the CDR3, the DNA is TGTGCCACCAGCAGAGCAGGATTCTACGAGCAGTACTTC. As protein: CATSRAGFYEQYF.

The genes are TRBV4-2 and TRBJ2-2, with TRBD2 identical over 7 bases. With V trimmed by 0 bases and J by 1 base, 5 bases remained unmatched. This CDR3 contains 17 residues. Germline V gene lookup returns CDR1 LGHNA and CDR2 YNFKEQ. The chain's CDR3 is CASSQEVSSGNTGELFF. The CDR3 DNA follows: TGTGCCAGCAGCCAAGAGGTCTCTAGCGGGAACACCGGGGAGCTGTTTTTT.

This clone was observed a few times. The chain combines TRBV30 with TRBJ1-1, with 7 bases identical to TRBD1. Germline CDR1 and CDR2: GTSNPN and SVGIG (reference sequence). This CDR3 has 13 residues. The V segment lost 3 bases and the J segment 5 bases; nucleotides outside the gene matches: 6. This chain's CDR3 is CAWREKGATEAFF. CDR3 DNA: TGTGCCTGGAGAGAGAAGGGGGCGACTGAAGCTTTCTTT.

The CDR3 reads CASSPLAGAYNEQFF. CDR3 nucleotides: TGCGCCAGCAGTCCACTAGCGGGGGCGTACAATGAGCAGTTCTTC. This chain joins TRBV10-2 and TRBJ2-1; TRBD2 aligns across 11 bases. The CDR3 contains 15 residues. The V gene end was trimmed by 5 bases and the J gene end by 4 bases; junction bases not matched to a gene: 4. Per the germline V gene, CDR1 is WSHSY and CDR2 is SAAADI.

This chain links TRBV3-1 (or the pseudogene TRBV3-2) with TRBJ2-5, with D possibly being TRBD1 (6 bases). Trimming removed 3 bases from V and 2 bases from J, with 13 bases in between. The CDR3 covers 15 residues. Per the germline V gene, CDR1 is LGHDT and CDR2 is YNNKEL (reference sequence). In DNA form, the CDR3 reads TGTGCCAGCAGCCATCGAGGGGGAAGGCAAGAGACCCAGTACTTC. Translated: CASSHRGGRQETQYF.

This clone was recorded a few times. The chain employs TRBV5-1 and TRBJ2-7, with 7 bases that match TRBD1. V was clipped by 1 base and J by 2 bases; unmatched bases: 3. There are 14 residues in the CDR3. Germline CDR1 is SGHRS and CDR2 is YFSETQ. The CDR3 DNA follows: TGCGCCAGCAGCTTGCTACAGGGGCCCTACGAGCAGTACTTC. Translated: CASSLLQGPYEQYF.

This chain joins TRBV18 and TRBJ1-4, with unresolved D. The CDR3 covers 14 residues. Per the germline V gene, CDR1 is KGHSH and CDR2 is LQKENI. The V gene lost 3 bases and the J gene lost 0 bases, with 5 bases spanning the gap. CDR3 sequence (DNA): TGTGCCAGCTCACCCCCATCAACTAATGAAAAACTGTTTTTT. Amino acids: CASSPPSTNEKLFF.

This chain uses TRBV28 with TRBJ2-2; TRBD1 matches 7 bases. V was pared by 6 bases and J by 4 bases, with 8 bases of the junction left unmatched. Germline CDR1 is MDHEN and CDR2 is SYDVKM. This CDR3 has 15 amino acids. CDR3 region: CASRRQGRGTGELFF. The CDR3 DNA is TGTGCCAGCAGACGACAGGGAAGGGGCACCGGGGAGCTGTTTTTT.